The 18 T cell receptor beta chains given below trace back to one sample, sequenced in a study of T-cell memory formation after mild COVID-19. One entry per CDR3 protein, called by TCRdb with MiXCR from the 5' RACE reads. The data contain 150,000 to 200,000 distinct CDR3 sequences, roughly 10% of them singletons. Input material: PBMCs or a T cell subset sorted from them (not recorded which). The receptor set was obtained from a man between 18 and 35 years old who had mild COVID-19 (a few samples of this study predate the infection). Cell type and time point are not known.

There are a few counts of this clonotype. The chain is built from TRBV6-1 and TRBJ2-3; D unclear. Looked up from germline, CDR1 is MNHNS and CDR2 is SASEGT. This CDR3 spans 14 amino acids. Trimming cost V 2 bases and J 0 bases, with 6 bases left between them. CDR3 protein: CASSESSSTDTQYF. CDR3 DNA: TGTGCCAGCAGTGAAAGTAGCAGCACAGATACGCAGTATTTT.

This clonotype showed up just a few times. The CDR3 DNA reads TGTGCCAGCAGGTGGACAGATAATGAAAAACTGTTTTTT. Encoded protein: CASRWTDNEKLFF. The V gene is TRBV12-3 or TRBV12-4, the J gene TRBJ1-4, with D possibly being TRBD1 (6 bases). The CDR3 totals 13 residues. V was trimmed by 6 bases and J by 4 bases, leaving 9 bases between them.

This clonotype was counted a few times. The chain joins TRBV20-1 to TRBJ2-5; D unclear. Per germline, CDR1 DFQATT and CDR2 SNEGSKA (reference sequence). Trimming left V 1 base short and J 5 bases short, with 5 bases between. The CDR3 extends over 11 amino acids. The CDR3 region is CSARARETQYF. Written as DNA, the CDR3 is TGCAGTGCTAGAGCGCGCGAGACCCAGTACTTC.

The table lists this clonotype with a few counts. The V gene is TRBV5-1, the J gene TRBJ2-1; 10 bases agree with TRBD2. The germline V gene encodes CDR1 SGHRS and CDR2 YFSETQ. Trimming cost V 4 bases and J 4 bases; bases outside gene matches: 14. CDR3 size: 18 residues. The CDR3 nucleotides are TGCGCCAGCAGCGGTGGGGGGAGTAGGACTAGCGGATACAATGAGCAGTTCTTC. Protein sequence: CASSGGGSRTSGYNEQFF.

V and J are TRBV7-2 and TRBJ1-6; weak D call: TRBD1 (5 bases). The CDR3 spans 15 residues. The V end was cut by 6 bases, the J end by 5 bases, with 14 bases between. From germline, CDR1 is SGHTA and CDR2 FQGNSA. CDR3 coding DNA: TGTGCCAGCAGTCGGGGCGGCACGGATAATTCACCCCTCCACTTT. Amino acid sequence: CASSRGGTDNSPLHF.

There are a few counts of this clonotype. This chain links TRBV2 with TRBJ2-7, with D possibly matching TRBD2 (5 bases). The CDR3 sequence is 11 residues long. The germline V and J ends were trimmed by 4 bases and 10 bases, with 11 bases remaining between them. The germline gives CDR1 SNHLY, CDR2 FYNNEI. CDR3 in amino acids: CASSVLAFQYV. DNA of the CDR3: TGTGCCAGCAGTGTGCTAGCCTTTCAGTACGTC.

In its sample, this clonotype was seen a few times. The rearrangement links TRBV2 to TRBJ2-3; D is uncertain. Germline values: CDR1 SNHLY, CDR2 FYNNEI. There are 14 residues in the CDR3. Trimming cost V 1 base and J 4 bases, with 9 bases left between them. CDR3 sequence reads: CASSEVRASDTQYF. The CDR3 DNA sequence: TGTGCCAGCAGTGAAGTCCGGGCGTCAGATACGCAGTATTTT. Full variable domain (remainder filled in from reference TRBV2 and TRBJ2-3): EPEVTQTPSHQVTQMGQEVILRCVPISNHLYFYWYRQILGQKVEFLVSFYNNEISEKSEIFDDQFSVERPDGSNFTLKIRSTKLEDSAMYFCASSEVRASDTQYFGPGTRLTVL.

The V gene is TRBV29-1, the J gene TRBJ1-1; D remains ambiguous. V was trimmed by 7 bases and J by 4 bases, leaving 10 bases between them. Germline CDR1 is SQVTM and CDR2 is ANQGSEA. The CDR3 length is 11 residues. The CDR3 loop is CSAQTFTEAFF. CDR3 coding DNA: TGCAGCGCTCAGACATTCACTGAAGCTTTCTTT.

CDR3: CASSPYSGEDEKLFF. For the CDR3, the DNA is TGTGCCAGCTCACCGTACTCGGGGGAGGATGAAAAACTGTTTTTT. The chain combines TRBV18 with TRBJ1-4; perhaps TRBD1 as D (5 bases). CDR1 is KGHSH, CDR2 LQKENI, per germline. The CDR3 is 15 residues long. The V gene lost 3 bases and the J gene lost 6 bases, with 14 bases spanning the gap.

This sequence joins TRBV20-1 and TRBJ2-7; 9 positions agree with TRBD2. Trimming at V came to 5 bases and at J to 9 bases, leaving 8 bases not matched to a gene. Germline V gives CDR1 DFQATT, CDR2 SNEGSKA (reference sequence). CDR3 length: 12 residues. CDR3 amino acids: CSAHGGTSRQYF. The CDR3 coding sequence is TGCAGTGCTCACGGGGGGACTAGCCGGCAGTACTTC.

This clonotype has only a few counts. The CDR3 reads CASSPTRWRGGGTQYF. In DNA form, the CDR3 reads TGCGCCAGCAGCCCCACACGTTGGCGGGGGGGCGGGACCCAGTACTTC. The J gene is TRBJ2-5, the V gene TRBV4-3; 9 bases map to TRBD2. Germline V gene sequence: CDR1 LGHNA, CDR2 YSLEER. J lost 7 bases, V lost 4 bases, and 13 bases had no gene match. This CDR3 has 16 residues.

The CDR3, as DNA: TGTGCCAGCAGCTTAGGGACTAGCGGGGGGCAGCAGTACTTC. This codes for CASSLGTSGGQQYF. The chain joins TRBV7-2 to TRBJ2-7; 14 positions match TRBD2. Trimming removed 1 base from V and 8 bases from J; junction bases left unmatched: 1. CDR3 length: 14 residues. CDR1 is SGHTA, CDR2 FQGNSA, per germline.

The V call is TRBV20-1, the J call TRBJ2-5; 8 bases match TRBD1. The CDR3 consists of 15 residues. Germline V lookup: CDR1 DFQATT, CDR2 SNEGSKA (reference sequence). J gave up 4 bases and V 0 bases, and 7 bases lay outside the gene matches. The CDR3 spells CSAREQGGGGETQYF. The CDR3, as DNA: TGCAGTGCTAGAGAACAGGGGGGCGGTGGAGAGACCCAGTACTTC.

This sequence joins TRBV7-2 and TRBJ2-6; tentatively, D is TRBD2 (7 bases). Germline V gene sequence: CDR1 SGHTA, CDR2 FQGNSA. With 7 bases removed from V and 6 bases from J, the gap between germline ends came to 16 bases. The CDR3 consists of 15 residues. The CDR3 nucleotides read TGTGCCAGCACCAACCGGGGGGCTGAGGCCAACGTCCTGACTTTC. Translating gives CASTNRGAEANVLTF.

The chain recombines TRBV6-2 or TRBV6-3 with TRBJ1-6; weak D call: TRBD1 (5 bases). This CDR3 is 15 amino acids long. V was clipped by 5 bases and J by 6 bases, with 14 bases between them. CDR1 and CDR2 from the germline V gene are MNHEY and SVGEGT. CDR3 loop: CASSNAGSGNSPLHF. The DNA for the CDR3 is TGTGCCAGCAGTAACGCAGGGTCCGGTAATTCACCCCTCCACTTT.

The chain carries TRBV25-1 and TRBJ1-5; D is perhaps TRBD1 (6 bases). Germline CDR1 is MGHDK and CDR2 is SYGVNS. The CDR3 runs to 14 residues. V was cut by 2 bases and J by 13 bases, with 18 bases left in between. This chain's CDR3 is CASSEGGGDRIQHF. The CDR3 nucleotides are TGTGCCAGCAGTGAAGGTGGGGGCGACAGGATACAGCATTTT.

The CDR3 reads CASRSDRRDQPQHF. Written as DNA, the CDR3 is TGTGCCAGCAGGTCGGACAGGAGGGATCAGCCCCAGCATTTT. The V gene is TRBV12-3 or TRBV12-4, the J gene TRBJ1-5; 7 nucleotides line up with TRBD1. CDR3 length: 14 residues. V trimming: 6 bases; J trimming: 5 bases; junction bases outside the gene matches: 7.

The chain uses TRBV5-1 and TRBJ2-1; TRBD2 is a possible D gene (6 bases). The germline V gene encodes CDR1 SGHRS and CDR2 YFSETQ. This CDR3 is built from 16 residues. The germline V and J ends were trimmed by 4 bases and 0 bases, with 14 bases remaining between them. The CDR3 coding sequence is TGCGCCAGCAGCCTGGCTGGGACTTCCTCCTACAATGAGCAGTTCTTC. Protein product: CASSLAGTSSYNEQFF.